These 5 T cell receptor beta chains were all obtained from the same sample, sequenced in a study of human T cells and chemical hapten exposure. Regarding time point: patch test 3, about 24 weeks after DPC sensitization. Described treatment: therapeutic diphenylcyclopropenone sensitization with weekly scalp DPC. One entry per CDR3 protein, called by TCRdb with MiXCR from the RACE reads. Of 95,000 to 150,000 distinct CDR3 sequences in the sample, 10% to 12% were seen once. This specimen consisted of whole blood, obtained in connection with sensitization to the hapten diphenylcyclopropenone (DPC). The receptors originated from a woman aged 45 to 65 with alopecia areata. Some clones in this sample may be carry-over from other donors' samples.

The chain employs TRBV7-3 and TRBJ1-1, with D tentatively TRBD1 (6 bases). V was pared by 4 bases and J by 5 bases, with 14 bases between. There are 14 residues in the CDR3. Germline V gene data show CDR1 as SGHTA and CDR2 as FQGTGA. CDR3 protein: CASSSPGGQTEAFF. CDR3 DNA sequence: TGTGCCAGCAGCTCCCCGGGGGGGCAAACTGAAGCTTTCTTT.

This clonotype was counted only a few times. V is TRBV28 and J is TRBJ1-2; D remains ambiguous. This CDR3 has 12 residues. Per germline, CDR1 MDHEN and CDR2 SYDVKM. The V and J ends lost 4 bases and 6 bases respectively, with 9 bases between them. The CDR3 spells CASSSYSHGYTF. CDR3 nucleotides: TGTGCCAGCAGTTCCTACAGCCATGGCTACACCTTC.

The chain is built from TRBV28 and TRBJ2-3; D perhaps matches TRBD2 (5 bases). The CDR3 has 16 residues. The germline gives CDR1 MDHEN, CDR2 SYDVKM. The V end lost 5 bases, the J end lost 1 base, and 16 bases lay between the germline ends. Here the CDR3 DNA reads TGTGCCAGCAGTCCCCAATGGCGGGCCGGCACAGATACGCAGTATTTT. Its translation: CASSPQWRAGTDTQYF.

This rearrangement joins TRBV7-2 to TRBJ2-3; TRBD2 matches at 14 bases. Germline trimming cut 4 bases from V and 6 bases from J; bases unmatched to any gene: 3. The germline CDR1 and CDR2 sequences are SGHTA and FQGNSA. The CDR3 spans 15 residues. The CDR3 DNA is TGTGCCAGCAGCTCGACTAGCGGGAGGGCTGATACGCAGTATTTT. Its translation: CASSSTSGRADTQYF. Based on the CDR3 plus reference TRBV7-2 and TRBJ2-3, the full variable domain is GAGVSQSPSNKVTEKGKDVELRCDPISGHTALYWYRQSLGQGLEFLIYFQGNSAPDKSGLPSDRFSAERTGGSVSTLTIQRTQQEDSAVYLCASSSTSGRADTQYFGPGTRLTVL.

This clonotype has a handful of counts. V gene TRBV10-3 combines with J gene TRBJ2-2, with a possible D match to TRBD2 (6 bases). In germline, CDR1 is ENHRY, CDR2 SYGVKD. The germline V and J ends were trimmed by 8 bases and 4 bases, with 8 bases remaining between them. The length of the CDR3 is 12 residues. The CDR3 reads CAIEGGTGELFF. CDR3 DNA: TGTGCCATCGAGGGAGGCACCGGGGAGCTGTTTTTT.